The clone carrying this TCR beta chain was observed a handful of times. Its antigen is unidentified. TCRdb used MiXCR to reprocess the reads, holding one entry per CDR3 protein. The profile covers 300,000 to 400,000 distinct CDR3 sequences, with almost 30% appearing a single time and about 20% taken by the ten largest. Germline CDR1 and CDR2: GTSNPN and SVGIG (reference sequence). This CDR3 contains 15 residues. With 5 bases clipped from V and 4 bases from J, the junction kept 12 bases outside the gene matches. The sample belongs to a study of T cell repertoires in cytomegalovirus infection. The study, taken as a whole, reports: Individuals carrying CMV plus the relevant HLA were identified by cumulative frequency of public TCR beta families.

The origin of this receptor is a human donor in good health (CMV status not recorded). Some clones in this sample may be carry-over from other donors' samples. The chain is built from TRBV30 and TRBJ2-3, with 7 nucleotides matching TRBD2. Sequencing was performed on cultured PBMCs, taken from culture after CMV antigen stimulation. The CDR3 DNA reads as TGTGCCTGGCACCCCTGGGGGAGGGTCGCAGATACGCAGTATTTT. This gives the protein CAWHPWGRVADTQYF.